The rows below give T cell receptor beta chains drawn from one sample of a study of shared clonotypes between healthy human individuals. Clones were read by immunoSEQ multiplex PCR, and TCRdb kept only the in-frame ones, dropping some. The table includes roughly 2,500,000 clones, over 85% detected once. The sample was naive CD4+ T cells from PBMCs. The receptors derive from a man younger than 35 in good health. Some clones in this sample may be carry-over from other donors' samples. Each CDR3 is given with its conserved first and last residue. D genes are given only for firm matches. Clone sizes are given selectively: once, few, many, or a class where the clone is expanded.

J: TRBJ2-3; D: NA; length: 15; V: TRBV7-9; size: NA; DNA: TGTGCCAGCGTCCCGGGCAGGGGATTCACAGATACGCAGTATTTT; CDR3: CASVPGRGFTDTQYF
J: TRBJ2-4; D: NA; length: 15; V: TRBV7-2; size: NA; DNA: TGTGCCAGCAGCTTAGCACTCCCAGGGCGTGCCATTCAGTACTTC; CDR3: CASSLALPGRAIQYF
J: TRBJ2-3; D: NA; length: 14; V: TRBV5-1; size: NA; DNA: TGCGCCAGCAGCTTAAGTGGCTTTACAGATACGCAGTATTTT; CDR3: CASSLSGFTDTQYF
J: TRBJ2-7; D: TRBD2; length: 16; V: TRBV5-1; size: NA; DNA: TGCGCCAGCAGCTTGGGGCTAGCGGAAAGCTCCTACGAGCAGTACTTC; CDR3: CASSLGLAESSYEQYF
J: TRBJ2-4; D: NA; length: 16; V: TRBV19; size: NA; DNA: TGTGCCAGTAGTATAGATAATGGTCTAGAACCCAACATTCAGTACTTC; CDR3: CASSIDNGLEPNIQYF
J: TRBJ1-1; D: NA; length: 11; V: TRBV19; size: few; DNA: TGTGCCAGTTGCCCACTAGGTCTAGCTTTCTTT; CDR3: CASCPLGLAFF
J: TRBJ2-7; D: NA; length: 15; V: TRBV15; size: NA; DNA: TGTGCCACCAGCAGAGATTCGGCCGATTCCTACGAGCAGTACTTC; CDR3: CATSRDSADSYEQYF
J: TRBJ2-3; D: NA; length: 13; V: TRBV15; size: NA; DNA: TGTGCCACCAGCAGAGAGACGGAGGATACGCAGTATTTT; CDR3: CATSRETEDTQYF
J: TRBJ2-5; D: TRBD2; length: 18; V: TRBV7-9; size: NA; DNA: TGTGCCAGCAGCTTCACCCTAGCGGGAGGGCCAGTCGGCGCGACCCAGTACTTC; CDR3: CASSFTLAGGPVGATQYF
J: TRBJ2-1; D: NA; length: 13; V: TRBV7-2; size: NA; DNA: TGTGCCAGCAGCTTGGACCCGAACAATGAGCAGTTCTTC; CDR3: CASSLDPNNEQFF
J: TRBJ2-7; D: TRBD2; length: 16; V: TRBV7-9; size: NA; DNA: TGTGCCAGCAGCCCAGCGGGCTTAGCGGGAATTTACGAGCAGTACTTC; CDR3: CASSPAGLAGIYEQYF
J: TRBJ2-2; D: NA; length: 17; V: TRBV7-9; size: NA; DNA: TGTGCCAGCAGCTTAGATTGGGGGCGGCGGGACGCCGGGGAGCTGTTTTTT; CDR3: CASSLDWGRRDAGELFF
J: TRBJ2-1; D: TRBD2; length: 15; V: TRBV7-2; size: NA; DNA: TGTGCCAGCAGCTTAAGGGGACTAGCGGGAGGTGAGCAGTTCTTC; CDR3: CASSLRGLAGGEQFF
J: TRBJ2-1; D: TRBD2; length: 22; V: TRBV4-3; size: NA; DNA: TGCGCCAGCAGCCAAGATTCTTTTACGGGACTAGCGGGAGGACGCTCCTACAATGAGCAGTTCTTC; CDR3: CASSQDSFTGLAGGRSYNEQFF
J: TRBJ2-5; D: NA; length: 15; V: TRBV27; size: once; DNA: TGTGCCAGCAGTTCTAATGGGGTGAGAAGGGAGACCCAGTACTTC; CDR3: CASSSNGVRRETQYF
J: TRBJ2-1; D: NA; length: 17; V: TRBV7-2; size: NA; DNA: TGTGCCAGCAGCTCTCCCCACCGGGACCCAATCAACAATGAGCAGTTCTTC; CDR3: CASSSPHRDPINNEQFF
J: TRBJ2-5; D: TRBD2; length: 16; V: TRBV28; size: NA; DNA: TGTGCCAGCAGTTTTCGGGGTAGCGGGAGGTCGGAGACCCAGTACTTC; CDR3: CASSFRGSGRSETQYF
J: TRBJ2-2; D: NA; length: 14; V: TRBV7-2; size: once; DNA: TGTGCCAGCAGTCTGAGGGCGGAGACCGGGGAGCTGTTTTTT; CDR3: CASSLRAETGELFF
J: TRBJ2-3; D: NA; length: 15; V: TRBV9; size: NA; DNA: TGTGCCAGCAGCGTACGCTACTCCGGCACAGATACGCAGTATTTT; CDR3: CASSVRYSGTDTQYF
J: TRBJ1-4; D: NA; length: 13; V: TRBV6-1; size: NA; DNA: TGTGCCGGAGGCATATCAACTAATGAAAAACTGTTTTTT; CDR3: CAGGISTNEKLFF
J: TRBJ2-3; D: NA; length: 15; V: TRBV4-3; size: NA; DNA: TGCGCCAGCAGCCGGGGGACGGCTCTTCCAGATACGCAGTATTTT; CDR3: CASSRGTALPDTQYF
J: TRBJ2-7; D: TRBD2; length: 12; V: TRBV28; size: once; DNA: TGTGCCAGCAGTTCTAGCGGGAGAGGGCAGTACTTC; CDR3: CASSSSGRGQYF
J: TRBJ1-4; D: TRBD1; length: 15; V: TRBV5-6; size: NA; DNA: TGTGCCAGCAGCTTCGGGACAGCAACTAATGAAAAACTGTTTTTT; CDR3: CASSFGTATNEKLFF
J: TRBJ2-5; D: NA; length: 12; V: TRBV7-2; size: NA; DNA: TGTGCCAGCAGTCGGAGTACGGAGACCCAGTACTTC; CDR3: CASSRSTETQYF